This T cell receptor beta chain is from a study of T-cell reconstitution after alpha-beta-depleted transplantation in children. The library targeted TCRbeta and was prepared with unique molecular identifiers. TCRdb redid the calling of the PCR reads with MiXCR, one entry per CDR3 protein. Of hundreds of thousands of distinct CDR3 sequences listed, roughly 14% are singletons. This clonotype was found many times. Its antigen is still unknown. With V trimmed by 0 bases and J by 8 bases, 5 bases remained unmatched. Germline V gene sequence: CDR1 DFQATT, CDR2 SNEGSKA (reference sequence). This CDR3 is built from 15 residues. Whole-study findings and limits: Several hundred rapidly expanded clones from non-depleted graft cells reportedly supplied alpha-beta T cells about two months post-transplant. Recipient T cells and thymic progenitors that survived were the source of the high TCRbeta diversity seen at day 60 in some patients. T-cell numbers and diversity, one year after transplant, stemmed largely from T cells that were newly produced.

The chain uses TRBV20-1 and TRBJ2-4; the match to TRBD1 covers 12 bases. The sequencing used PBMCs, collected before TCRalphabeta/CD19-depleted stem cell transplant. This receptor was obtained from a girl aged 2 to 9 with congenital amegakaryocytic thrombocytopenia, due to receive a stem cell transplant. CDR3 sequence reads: CSARDMGQGAHIQYF. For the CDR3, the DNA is TGCAGTGCTAGAGATATGGGACAGGGGGCACACATTCAGTACTTC.